This section outlines one T cell receptor (beta chain) sequence together with its context. The authors' processing: It was from reference gene primer amplification that nucleated cell counts were estimated. Profiled with immunoSEQ multiplex PCR; TCRdb holds only in-frame clones, not every one. The DNA gave D and trimming, while V, J and clone size come from that table. This sample has 37,000 or so clones, with 70% to 90% found just once. The source of the sample is a study of blood T cell repertoires in COVID-19. On the study more broadly: From the United States, Italy and Spain came samples of acute and convalescent COVID-19. In each case, the material was cDNA or gDNA derived from T cells, B-cell-depleted T cells, or PBMCs.

After removal of 4 bases from V and 4 bases from J, the junction contained 5 bases not matched to a gene. The CDR3 has 14 residues. Germline V lookup: CDR1 SGDLS, CDR2 YYNGEE. V gene TRBV9 combines with J gene TRBJ1-2, with 9 nucleotides matching TRBD1. Source material: peripheral blood. The source of this sequence is a man in his 60s with active COVID-19. The CDR3 DNA sequence: TGTGCCAGCAGCCCAGGGACAGGGAGCTATGGCTACACCTTC. Its translation is CASSPGTGSYGYTF.